This T cell receptor (beta chain) appears in the sequencing data of a study of cytotoxic CD8 clonotypes in ibrutinib-treated CLL. This clone was counted between two and nine times. Its target is unknown. The repertoire was sequenced with immunoSEQ multiplex PCR; TCRdb's copy has only in-frame clones and lacks some. The sample holds around 33,000 clones, approximately 45% seen once. Broader study findings: Baseline clonality, higher than in age-matched healthy donors, tracked circulating CD8+ T-cell counts. Clonality climbed at ibrutinib response, then dropped toward baseline at progression.

Germline V lookup: CDR1 SEHNR, CDR2 FQNEAQ (reference sequence). V shed 1 base and J 3 bases; nucleotides not matched to a gene: 5. The CDR3 loop spans 15 amino acids. This TCR derives from a human donor with chronic lymphocytic leukemia. The material was PBMCs, obtained before ibrutinib treatment. This chain uses TRBV7-9 with TRBJ1-2, with 7 bases lining up with TRBD1. CDR3 sequence reads: CASSLGPQGDYGYTF. In DNA form, the CDR3 reads TGTGCCAGCAGCTTAGGACCCCAGGGGGACTATGGCTACACCTTC.